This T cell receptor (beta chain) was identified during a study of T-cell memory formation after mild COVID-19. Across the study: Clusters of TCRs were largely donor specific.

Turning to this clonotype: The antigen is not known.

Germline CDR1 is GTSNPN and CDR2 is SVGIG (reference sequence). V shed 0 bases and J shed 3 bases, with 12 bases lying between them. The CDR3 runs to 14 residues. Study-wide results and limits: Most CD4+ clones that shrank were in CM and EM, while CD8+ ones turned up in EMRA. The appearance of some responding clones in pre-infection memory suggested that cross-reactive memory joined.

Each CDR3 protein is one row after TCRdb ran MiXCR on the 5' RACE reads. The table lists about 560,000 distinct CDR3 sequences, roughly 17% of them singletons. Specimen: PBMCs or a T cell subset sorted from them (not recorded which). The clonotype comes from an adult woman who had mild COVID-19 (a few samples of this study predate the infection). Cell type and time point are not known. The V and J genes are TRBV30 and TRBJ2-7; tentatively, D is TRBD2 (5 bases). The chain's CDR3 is CAWSVSGGGYEQYF. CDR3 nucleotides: TGTGCCTGGAGTGTATCCGGCGGAGGCTACGAGCAGTACTTC. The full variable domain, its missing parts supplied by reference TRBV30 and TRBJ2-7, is SQTIHQWPATLVQPVGSPLSLECTVEGTSNPNLYWYRQAAGRGLQLLFYSVGIGQISSEVPQNLSASRPQDRQFILSSKKLLLSDSGFYLCAWSVSGGGYEQYFGPGTRLTVT.